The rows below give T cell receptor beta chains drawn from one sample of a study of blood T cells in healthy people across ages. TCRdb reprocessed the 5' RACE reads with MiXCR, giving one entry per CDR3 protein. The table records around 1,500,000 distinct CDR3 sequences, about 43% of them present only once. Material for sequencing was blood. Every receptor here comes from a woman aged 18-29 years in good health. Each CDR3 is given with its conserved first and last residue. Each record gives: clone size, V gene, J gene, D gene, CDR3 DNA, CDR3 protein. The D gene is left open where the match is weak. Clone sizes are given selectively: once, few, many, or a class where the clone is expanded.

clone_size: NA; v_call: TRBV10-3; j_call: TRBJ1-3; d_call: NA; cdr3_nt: TGTGCCATCGGGGCAGGAAACACCATATATTTT; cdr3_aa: CAIGAGNTIYF
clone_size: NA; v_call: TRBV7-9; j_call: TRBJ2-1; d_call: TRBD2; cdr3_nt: TGTGCCAGCACCACTCCGGGCATGACTAGCGGGAATAAGAATGAGCAGTTCTTC; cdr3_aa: CASTTPGMTSGNKNEQFF
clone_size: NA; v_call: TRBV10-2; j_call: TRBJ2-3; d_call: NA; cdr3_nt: TGCGCCAGCGGGGTCGGCGCAGATACGCAGTATTTT; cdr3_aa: CASGVGADTQYF
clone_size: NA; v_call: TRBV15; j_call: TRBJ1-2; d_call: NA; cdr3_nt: TGTGCCACCAGCAGAGATCTCAAGGGCGGATGGGGCTACACCTTC; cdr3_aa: CATSRDLKGGWGYTF
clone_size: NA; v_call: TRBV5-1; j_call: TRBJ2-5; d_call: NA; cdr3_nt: TGCGCCAGCAGCCCGGTTGCTCAGTACCAAGAGACCCAGTACTTC; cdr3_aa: CASSPVAQYQETQYF
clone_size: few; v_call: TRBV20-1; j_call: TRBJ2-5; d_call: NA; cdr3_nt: TGCAGTGCGCAAACCGGGGCCAAGGAGACCCAGTACTTC; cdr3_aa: CSAQTGAKETQYF
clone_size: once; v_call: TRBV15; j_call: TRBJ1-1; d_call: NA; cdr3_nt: TGTGCCACCAGTAATCCGGACACTGAAGCTTTCTTT; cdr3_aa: CATSNPDTEAFF
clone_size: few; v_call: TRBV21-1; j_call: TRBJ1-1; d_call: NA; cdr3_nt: TGTGCCAGCAGCAAATCTCAGGGTAGGAGTTACACTGAAGCTTTCTTT; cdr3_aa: CASSKSQGRSYTEAFF
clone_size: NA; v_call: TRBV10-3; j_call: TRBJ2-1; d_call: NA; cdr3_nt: TGTGCCATCAGTGAACCGGGGGGCGGAAATGAGCAGTTCTTC; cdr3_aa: CAISEPGGGNEQFF
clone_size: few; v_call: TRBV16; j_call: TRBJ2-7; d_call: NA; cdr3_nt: TGTGCCAGCAGCCAATTGAGCGGTTCCTACGAGCAGTACTTC; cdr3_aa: CASSQLSGSYEQYF
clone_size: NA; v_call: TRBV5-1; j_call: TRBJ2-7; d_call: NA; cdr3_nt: TGCGCCAGCAGCGCCGCTGACGAGCAGTACTTC; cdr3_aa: CASSAADEQYF
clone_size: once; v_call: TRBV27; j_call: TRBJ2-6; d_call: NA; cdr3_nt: TGTGCCAGCAGTCCCCTAAGCCCTGGGGCCAACGTCCTGACTTTC; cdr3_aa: CASSPLSPGANVLTF
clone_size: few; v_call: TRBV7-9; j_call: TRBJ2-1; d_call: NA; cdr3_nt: TGTGCCAGCAGCTTAGCGGGGTCTAGCGTAGATGAGCAGTTCTTC; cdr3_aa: CASSLAGSSVDEQFF
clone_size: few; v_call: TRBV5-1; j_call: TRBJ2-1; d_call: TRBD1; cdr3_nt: TGCGCCAGCAGCTCGCGACAGGGAGCTTACTTAGAGCAGTTCTTC; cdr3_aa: CASSSRQGAYLEQFF
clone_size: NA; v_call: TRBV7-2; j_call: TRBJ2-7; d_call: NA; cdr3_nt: TGTGCCAGCAGCCAGGGCGGGGTGGCGTACGAGCAGTACTTC; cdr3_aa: CASSQGGVAYEQYF
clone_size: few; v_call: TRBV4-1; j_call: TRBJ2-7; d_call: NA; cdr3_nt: TGCGCCATGAAAACACCGTGGATTTACGAGCAGTACTTC; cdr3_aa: CAMKTPWIYEQYF
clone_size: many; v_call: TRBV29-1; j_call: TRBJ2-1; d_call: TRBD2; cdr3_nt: TGCAGCGCCGGGGGGAGGGATGAGCAGTTCTTC; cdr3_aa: CSAGGRDEQFF
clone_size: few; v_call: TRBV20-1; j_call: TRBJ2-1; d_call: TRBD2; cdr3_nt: TGCAGTGCTATTCGCGGGAGTTACTACAATGAGCAGTTCTTC; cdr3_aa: CSAIRGSYYNEQFF
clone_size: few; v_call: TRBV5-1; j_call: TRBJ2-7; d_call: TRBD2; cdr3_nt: TGCGCCAGCAGCTTGCCGGGGCAGCGGGGGAGCTACGAGCAGTACTTC; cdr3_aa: CASSLPGQRGSYEQYF
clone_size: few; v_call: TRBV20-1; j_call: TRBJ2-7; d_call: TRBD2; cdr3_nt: TGCAGTGCTAGTCCCGGACTAGCGGGAGAAATCTCCTACGAGCAGTACTTC; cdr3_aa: CSASPGLAGEISYEQYF
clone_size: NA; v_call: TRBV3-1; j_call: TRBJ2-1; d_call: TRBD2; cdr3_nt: TGTGCCAGCACGCAGCGGGACCACTACAATGAGCAGTTCTTC; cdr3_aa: CASTQRDHYNEQFF
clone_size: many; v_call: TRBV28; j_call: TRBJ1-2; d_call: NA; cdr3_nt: TGTGCCAGCAGTTTACCACAAACTGTCTATGGCTACACCTTC; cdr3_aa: CASSLPQTVYGYTF
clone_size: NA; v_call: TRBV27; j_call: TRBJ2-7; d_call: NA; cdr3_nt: TGTGCCAGCAGTTTATCGGCAGGACTCTACGAGCAGTACTTC; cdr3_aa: CASSLSAGLYEQYF
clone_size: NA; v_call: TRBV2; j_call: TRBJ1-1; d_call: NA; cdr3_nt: TGTGCCAGCAGCGACCGGTACAGTAACACTGAAGCTTTCTTT; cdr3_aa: CASSDRYSNTEAFF
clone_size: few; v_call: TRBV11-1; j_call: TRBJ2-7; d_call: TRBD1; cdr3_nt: TGTGCCAGCAGCTTCCCGGGACAGGACTACGAGCAGTACTTC; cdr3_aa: CASSFPGQDYEQYF
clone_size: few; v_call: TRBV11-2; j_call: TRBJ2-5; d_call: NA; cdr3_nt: TGTGCCAGCAGTCTCGGGCCCGCGGAGGAGACCCAGTACTTC; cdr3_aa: CASSLGPAEETQYF
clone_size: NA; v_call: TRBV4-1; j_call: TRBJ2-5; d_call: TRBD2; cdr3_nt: TGCGCCAGCAGCCAAGATCGGCTAGCGGGGGGGAGGGATGAGCAGTACTTC; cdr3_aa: CASSQDRLAGGRDEQYF
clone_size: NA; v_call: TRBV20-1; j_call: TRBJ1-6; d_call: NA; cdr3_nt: TGCAGTGCCGAGGACAGATATAATTCACCCCTCCACTTT; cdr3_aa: CSAEDRYNSPLHF